The 15 T cell receptor beta chains given below trace back to one sample, sequenced in a study of blood T cell repertoires in COVID-19. Method: immunoSEQ multiplex PCR; TCRdb's copy keeps in-frame clones and lacks some. The table records some 200,000 clones, roughly 92% of them present only once. Sequencing input: peripheral blood. The receptor set was obtained from a man aged 30 to 39 with COVID-19, enrolled during active disease.

The rearrangement uses TRBV6-5 and TRBJ2-5; the match to TRBD1 covers 9 bases. Looked up from germline, CDR1 is MNHEY and CDR2 is SVGAGI. There are 14 residues in the CDR3. V lost 3 bases, J lost 4 bases, and 3 bases stayed unmatched. This chain's CDR3 is CASSYGQGPETQYF. For the CDR3, the DNA is TGTGCCAGCAGTTATGGACAGGGGCCAGAGACCCAGTACTTC.

In regard to this clone: This sample also contains other DNA sequences that code for the same CDR3. The DNA for the CDR3 is TGTGCCAGTAGTATAGATCGGGACACTGAAGCTTTCTTT. This codes for CASSIDRDTEAFF. This chain links TRBV19 with TRBJ1-1; D not certain. Germline CDR1 and CDR2: LNHDA and SQIVND (reference sequence). CDR3 length: 13 residues. Trimming pared 0 bases from V and 3 bases from J, leaving 5 bases between.

In its sample, this clone was seen once. The rearrangement links TRBV3-1 (or the pseudogene TRBV3-2) to TRBJ2-5; maybe TRBD2 (5 bases). In germline, CDR1 is LGHDT, CDR2 YNNKEL (reference sequence). Trimming removed 8 bases at V and 5 bases at J, with 21 bases between. The CDR3 loop spans 15 amino acids. The CDR3 sequence: CASLEAEEITETQYF. In DNA, the CDR3 is TGTGCCAGCCTGGAGGCGGAGGAGATCACGGAGACCCAGTACTTC.

The chain is built from TRBV4-2 and TRBJ2-7, with 8 nucleotides matching TRBD1. V was pared by 0 bases and J by 4 bases, with 2 bases of the junction left unmatched. Germline V gives CDR1 LGHNA, CDR2 YNFKEQ. The CDR3 sequence is 14 residues long. CDR3 nucleotide sequence: TGTGCCAGCAGCCAAGACGGACAGGGTTACGAGCAGTACTTC. It is translated as CASSQDGQGYEQYF.

The V gene is TRBV5-1, the J gene TRBJ2-1, with 7 nucleotides matching TRBD1. CDR1 is SGHRS and CDR2 is YFSETQ in the germline V gene. V lost 4 bases and J lost 7; bases outside the gene matches: 5. The CDR3 has 13 amino acids. The CDR3 spells CASSIPQGNEQFF. The CDR3, as DNA: TGCGCCAGCAGCATACCACAGGGGAATGAGCAGTTCTTC.

V usage is TRBV9 and J usage is TRBJ1-3; a possible D gene is TRBD1 (5 bases). Per the germline V gene, CDR1 is SGDLS and CDR2 is YYNGEE. The CDR3 is 16 amino acids. The V end lost 4 bases, the J end lost 4 bases, and 18 bases lay between the germline ends. The CDR3 DNA is TGTGCCAGCAGCCCCGACTGGGGGGGAGGCGGAAACACCATATATTTT. As protein: CASSPDWGGGGNTIYF. The variable domain in full, with the rest retrieved from reference TRBV9 and TRBJ1-3, is DSGVTQTPKHLITATGQRVTLRCSPRSGDLSVYWYQQSLDQGLQFLIQYYNGEERAKGNILERFSAQQFPDLHSELNLSSLELGDSALYFCASSPDWGGGGNTIYFGEGSWLTVV.

This chain connects TRBV9 to TRBJ1-3, with 10 nucleotides matching TRBD1. The CDR3 totals 17 residues. The V gene end was trimmed by 8 bases and the J gene end by 3 bases; junction bases not matched to a gene: 14. Germline V gene lookup returns CDR1 SGDLS and CDR2 YYNGEE. CDR3 region: CASSRATGGKSGNTIYF. Written as DNA, the CDR3 is TGTGCCAGTTCCCGAGCGACAGGGGGCAAGAGTGGAAACACCATATATTTT.

The chain recombines TRBV2 with TRBJ1-5; D is perhaps TRBD1 (5 bases). Trimming cost V 3 bases and J 5 bases, with 20 bases left between them. This CDR3 is built from 17 residues. Germline V gene data show CDR1 as SNHLY and CDR2 as FYNNEI. CDR3 in DNA: TGTGCCAGCAGTGACTTGGGCAGGGCGGAAAAAGATCAGCCCCAGCATTTT. Protein product: CASSDLGRAEKDQPQHF.

This rearrangement joins TRBV7-3 to TRBJ2-2; 8 bases are a match to TRBD1. V shed 0 bases, J shed 4 bases, and the junction held 7 bases outside the gene matches. The CDR3 has 17 amino acids. Germline V lookup: CDR1 SGHTA, CDR2 FQGTGA. CDR3 region: CASSLTITGGGTGELFF. CDR3 DNA: TGTGCCAGCAGCTTAACTATCACAGGGGGAGGCACCGGGGAGCTGTTTTTT.

This sequence joins TRBV9 and TRBJ2-7; 10 bases are a match to TRBD2. CDR3 size: 16 residues. Trimming removed 1 base from V and 0 bases from J; junction bases left unmatched: 4. Germline V gives CDR1 SGDLS, CDR2 YYNGEE. CDR3 sequence (DNA): TGTGCCAGCAGCGTACAAGCGGGGGGGAGCTCCTACGAGCAGTACTTC. Residues: CASSVQAGGSSYEQYF.

The chain employs TRBV29-1 and TRBJ2-5; D perhaps matches TRBD2 (6 bases). Germline V lookup: CDR1 SQVTM, CDR2 ANQGSEA. The V end was cut by 8 bases, the J end by 5 bases, with 18 bases between. The CDR3 has 13 residues. CDR3 sequence reads: CSLGVGRKETQYF. DNA for the CDR3: TGCAGCCTTGGAGTGGGGAGGAAGGAGACCCAGTACTTC.

The CDR3 region has the DNA TGTGCCAGCAGTTTGGAGTATGGCTATGGCTACACCTTC. Its protein product is CASSLEYGYGYTF. The chain uses TRBV12-3 or TRBV12-4 and TRBJ1-2; D unclear. V shed 3 bases and J shed 4 bases, with 9 bases lying between them. The CDR3 sequence is 13 residues long.

This chain connects TRBV7-9 to TRBJ1-3; the D is unclear. The germline V and J ends were trimmed by 6 bases and 4 bases, with 13 bases remaining between them. The length of the CDR3 is 14 residues. Germline V lookup: CDR1 SEHNR, CDR2 FQNEAQ (reference sequence). CDR3 sequence reads: CASSPGSGGNTIYF. CDR3 sequence (DNA): TGTGCCAGCAGTCCGGGGAGCGGCGGAAACACCATATATTTT.

V is TRBV28 and J is TRBJ1-6; 7 bases are shared with TRBD1. Germline trimming cut 6 bases from V and 5 bases from J; bases unmatched to any gene: 4. Germline CDR1 is MDHEN and CDR2 is SYDVKM. The CDR3 totals 14 residues. CDR3 nucleotides: TGTGCCAGCAGGGAGACAGGGAATAATTCACCCCTCCACTTT. It translates to CASRETGNNSPLHF.

The CDR3 region has the DNA TGTGCCAGCTCACCAGGGGAGGGGCGACAAGAGACCCAGTACTTC. Translated, it gives CASSPGEGRQETQYF. V and J are TRBV18 and TRBJ2-5; 7 bases are shared with TRBD2. The CDR3 extends over 15 amino acids. The germline CDR1 and CDR2 sequences are KGHSH and LQKENI. Trimming cost V 2 bases and J 2 bases; bases outside gene matches: 5.